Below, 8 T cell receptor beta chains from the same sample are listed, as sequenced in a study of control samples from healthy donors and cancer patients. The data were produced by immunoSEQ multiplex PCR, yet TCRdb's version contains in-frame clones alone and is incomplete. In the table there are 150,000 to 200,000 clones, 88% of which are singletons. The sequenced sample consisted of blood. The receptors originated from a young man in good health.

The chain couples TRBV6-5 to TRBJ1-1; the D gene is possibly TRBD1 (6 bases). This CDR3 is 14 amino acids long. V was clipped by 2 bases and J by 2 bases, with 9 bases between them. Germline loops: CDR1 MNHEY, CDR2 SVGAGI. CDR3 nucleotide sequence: TGTGCCAGCAGTTACCGGGGGCACAACACTGAAGCTTTCTTT. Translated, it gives CASSYRGHNTEAFF.

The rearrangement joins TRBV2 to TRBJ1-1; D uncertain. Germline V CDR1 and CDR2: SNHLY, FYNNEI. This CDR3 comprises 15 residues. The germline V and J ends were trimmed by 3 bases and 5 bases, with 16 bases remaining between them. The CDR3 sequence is CASSERSPGWTEAFF. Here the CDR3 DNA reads TGTGCCAGCAGTGAGCGTAGCCCGGGGTGGACTGAAGCTTTCTTT.

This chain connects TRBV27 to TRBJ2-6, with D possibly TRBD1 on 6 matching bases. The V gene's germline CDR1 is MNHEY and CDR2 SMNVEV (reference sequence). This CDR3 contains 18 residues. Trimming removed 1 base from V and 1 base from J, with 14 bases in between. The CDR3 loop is CASSLYARTGSGANVLTF. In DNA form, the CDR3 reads TGTGCCAGCAGTTTATATGCCCGAACAGGGTCTGGGGCCAACGTCCTGACTTTC.

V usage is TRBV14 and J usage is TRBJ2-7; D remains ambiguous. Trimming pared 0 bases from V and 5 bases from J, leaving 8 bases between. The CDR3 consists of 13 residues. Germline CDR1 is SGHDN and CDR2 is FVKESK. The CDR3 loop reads CASSQDEGDEQYF. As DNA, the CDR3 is TGTGCCAGCAGCCAAGACGAAGGCGACGAGCAGTACTTC.

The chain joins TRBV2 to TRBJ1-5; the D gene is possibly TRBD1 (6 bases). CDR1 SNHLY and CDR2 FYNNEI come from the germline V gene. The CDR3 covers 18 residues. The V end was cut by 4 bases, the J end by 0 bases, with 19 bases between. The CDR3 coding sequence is TGTGCCAGCAGTGGGCAATATTCGACAGGTTATAGCAATCAGCCCCAGCATTTT. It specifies CASSGQYSTGYSNQPQHF.

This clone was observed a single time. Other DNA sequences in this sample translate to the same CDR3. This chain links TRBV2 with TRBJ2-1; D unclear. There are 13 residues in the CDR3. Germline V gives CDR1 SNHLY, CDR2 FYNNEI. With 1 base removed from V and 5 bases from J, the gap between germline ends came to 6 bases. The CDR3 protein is CASSEGLNNEQFF. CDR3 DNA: TGTGCCAGCAGTGAAGGCCTCAACAATGAGCAGTTCTTC. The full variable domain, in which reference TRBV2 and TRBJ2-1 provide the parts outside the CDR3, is EPEVTQTPSHQVTQMGQEVILRCVPISNHLYFYWYRQILGQKVEFLVSFYNNEISEKSEIFDDQFSVERPDGSNFTLKIRSTKLEDSAMYFCASSEGLNNEQFFGPGTRLTVL.

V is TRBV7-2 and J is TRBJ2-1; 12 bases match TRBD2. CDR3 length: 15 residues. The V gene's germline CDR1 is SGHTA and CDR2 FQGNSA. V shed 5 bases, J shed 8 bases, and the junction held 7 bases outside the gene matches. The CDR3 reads CASSHASGGVYEQFF. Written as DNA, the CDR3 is TGTGCCAGCAGCCATGCTAGCGGGGGGGTTTATGAGCAGTTCTTC.

As DNA, the CDR3 is TGTGCCAGCAGTTTAGTATTCGGTCTTGCCGACGAGCAGTACTTC. It specifies CASSLVFGLADEQYF. This chain joins TRBV28 and TRBJ2-7; D unclear. This CDR3 is built from 15 residues. Germline V gives CDR1 MDHEN, CDR2 SYDVKM. V was pared by 2 bases and J by 5 bases, with 16 bases between.